A single sample is the source of the 18 T cell receptor beta chains below, sequenced in a study of blood T cell repertoires in COVID-19. Sequenced by immunoSEQ multiplex PCR; TCRdb stores in-frame clones only, minus some. The sample contains under 200,000 clones, 85% to 95% of which appear only once. Sequenced material: peripheral blood. These receptors originate from a man aged 45 to 65 with acute or convalescent COVID-19.

The V call is TRBV19, the J call TRBJ1-1; D may be TRBD1 (5 bases). The CDR3 runs 16 residues. V lost 4 bases and J lost 3, with 18 bases in between. CDR1 and CDR2 from the germline V gene are LNHDA and SQIVND (reference sequence). Here the CDR3 DNA reads TGTGCCAGTAGTACCGGGGCTGTCGGGAGGGACACTGAAGCTTTCTTT. This encodes CASSTGAVGRDTEAFF. The full variable domain, with the rest looked up from reference TRBV19 and TRBJ1-1, is DGGITQSPKYLFRKEGQNVTLSCEQNLNHDAMYWYRQDPGQGLRLIYYSQIVNDFQKGDIAEGYSVSREKKESFPLTVTSAQKNPTAFYLCASSTGAVGRDTEAFFGQGTRLTVV.

V gene TRBV29-1 combines with J gene TRBJ1-2; possible D gene TRBD1, 5 bases. The V and J ends lost 2 bases and 2 bases respectively, with 18 bases between them. Germline loops: CDR1 SQVTM, CDR2 ANQGSEA. The CDR3 is 16 residues long. DNA for the CDR3: TGCAGCGTTGAACACACGACTGGGGACTCAAACTATGGCTACACCTTC. Amino acid sequence: CSVEHTTGDSNYGYTF. The full variable domain, in which reference TRBV29-1 and TRBJ1-2 provide the parts outside the CDR3, is SAVISQKPSRDICQRGTSLTIQCQVDSQVTMMFWYRQQPGQSLTLIATANQGSEATYESGFVIDKFPISRPNLTFSTLTVSNMSPEDSSIYLCSVEHTTGDSNYGYTFGSGTRLTVV.

V gene TRBV7-9 combines with J gene TRBJ2-5, with 11 bases fitting TRBD2. Trimming cost V 11 bases and J 2 bases; bases outside gene matches: 10. Germline CDR1 and CDR2: SEHNR and FQNEAQ (reference sequence). The CDR3 is made up of 15 amino acids. DNA for the CDR3: TGTGCCGGAACGGGGGGACTAGCGGCTCAAGAGACCCAGTACTTC. Amino acid sequence: CAGTGGLAAQETQYF.

This chain uses TRBV5-4 with TRBJ1-4, with unresolved D. From germline, CDR1 is SGHNT and CDR2 YYREEE (reference sequence). The CDR3 is 15 amino acids. V dropped 1 base and J dropped 8 bases, with 15 bases sitting between them. As DNA, the CDR3 is TGTGCCAGCAGCTTGTCTGGGAACCCGGGGGAAAAACTGTTTTTT. This sequence encodes CASSLSGNPGEKLFF.

The rearrangement uses TRBV7-9 and TRBJ2-3; TRBD1 might be the D (5 bases). Trimming removed 8 bases at V and 0 bases at J, with 12 bases between. The CDR3 totals 14 residues. From germline, CDR1 is SEHNR and CDR2 FQNEAQ (reference sequence). The CDR3 nucleotides are TGTGCCAGCGGGGCAAGTTCTAGCACAGATACGCAGTATTTT. It specifies CASGASSSTDTQYF.

The CDR3 is CASSRTSTDTQYF. Written as DNA, the CDR3 is TGTGCCAGCAGCAGGACTAGCACAGATACGCAGTATTTT. This sequence joins TRBV6-5 and TRBJ2-3; weak D call: TRBD2 (5 bases). The CDR3 runs 13 residues. Germline V gene data show CDR1 as MNHEY and CDR2 as SVGAGI. Trimming left V 6 bases short and J 0 bases short, with 7 bases between.

This rearrangement joins TRBV6-5 to TRBJ2-7; tentatively, D is TRBD2 (6 bases). The CDR3 length is 15 residues. Trimming left V 2 bases short and J 4 bases short, with 15 bases between. Germline V gives CDR1 MNHEY, CDR2 SVGAGI. The CDR3 nucleotides are TGTGCCAGCAGTTACGGGGGGAGGACTGAGTACGAGCAGTACGTC. This translates into CASSYGGRTEYEQYV.

This chain links TRBV7-2 with TRBJ1-6; 7 bases are shared with TRBD1. Trimming removed 4 bases from V and 2 bases from J; junction bases left unmatched: 8. Germline V gene data show CDR1 as SGHTA and CDR2 as FQGNSA. The CDR3 spans 17 residues. The CDR3 nucleotides read TGTGCCAGCAGCTCCCACGGGACAGTCGCCTATAATTCACCCCTCCACTTT. It codes for CASSSHGTVAYNSPLHF.

The chain joins TRBV11-2 to TRBJ2-5; D is unresolved. Trimming left V 5 bases short and J 5 bases short, with 15 bases between. The germline gives CDR1 SGHAT, CDR2 FQNNGV. CDR3 length: 14 residues. DNA for the CDR3: TGTGCCAGCAGCCTAAGCCTAGGTTGGGAGACCCAGTACTTC. It translates to CASSLSLGWETQYF.

This chain links TRBV9 with TRBJ2-2; D might be TRBD2 (7 bases). Trimming shortened V by 7 bases and J by 7 bases, and 17 bases separated the two germline ends. Germline V CDR1 and CDR2: SGDLS, YYNGEE. The CDR3 sequence is 14 residues long. DNA for the CDR3: TGTGCCAGCGGAAGGGGGGGCCCCTACGGGGAGCTGTTTTTT. It encodes CASGRGGPYGELFF.

This chain uses TRBV2 with TRBJ1-1; D gene uncertain. The V end was cut by 8 bases, the J end by 0 bases, with 7 bases between. Germline V gives CDR1 SNHLY, CDR2 FYNNEI. The CDR3 totals 12 residues. CDR3 amino acids: CASGEMNTEAFF. The CDR3 DNA sequence: TGTGCCAGCGGAGAAATGAACACTGAAGCTTTCTTT. Full variable domain (outside the CDR3, taken from reference TRBV2 and TRBJ1-1): EPEVTQTPSHQVTQMGQEVILRCVPISNHLYFYWYRQILGQKVEFLVSFYNNEISEKSEIFDDQFSVERPDGSNFTLKIRSTKLEDSAMYFCASGEMNTEAFFGQGTRLTVV.

The CDR3 loop reads CASSISEPNPYGYTF. The CDR3, as DNA: TGTGCCAGTAGTATTTCCGAACCTAACCCGTATGGCTACACCTTC. The gene calls are TRBV19 and TRBJ1-2; D ambiguous. From germline, CDR1 is LNHDA and CDR2 SQIVND (reference sequence). This CDR3 comprises 15 residues. Between the trimmed V and J ends, which lost 3 bases and 5 bases, there was a span of 16 bases.

This clone came up a few times. Distinct nucleotide sequences in the sample also encode this CDR3. The chain couples TRBV24-1 to TRBJ2-1; 10 bases map to TRBD2. Per germline, CDR1 KGHDR and CDR2 SFDVKD. Trimming removed 6 bases from V and 3 bases from J; junction bases left unmatched: 1. This CDR3 region has 14 residues. Here the CDR3 reads CATSSGGGYNEQFF. CDR3 in DNA: TGTGCCACCAGTAGCGGGGGGGGCTACAATGAGCAGTTCTTC.

This clone was seen just once. The J gene is TRBJ1-2, the V gene TRBV10-3, with 7 bases aligning to TRBD1. With 3 bases clipped from V and 5 bases from J, the junction kept 6 bases outside the gene matches. The CDR3 runs 14 residues. Germline assignment: CDR1 ENHRY and CDR2 SYGVKD. This CDR3 reads CAISEIRGDYGYTF. As DNA, the CDR3 is TGTGCCATCAGTGAAATCAGGGGGGATTATGGCTACACCTTC.

J is TRBJ2-1 and V is TRBV30; TRBD2 agrees at 13 bases. The CDR3 spans 12 residues. J lost 12 bases, V lost 5 bases, and 4 bases had no gene match. Germline assignment: CDR1 GTSNPN and CDR2 SVGIG (reference sequence). The CDR3 sequence is CAWGLAGVSQFF. The CDR3 DNA is TGTGCCTGGGGACTAGCGGGAGTATCGCAGTTCTTC. Looking up the rest from reference TRBV30 and TRBJ2-1 gives the full variable domain: SQTIHQWPATLVQPVGSPLSLECTVEGTSNPNLYWYRQAAGRGLQLLFYSVGIGQISSEVPQNLSASRPQDRQFILSSKKLLLSDSGFYLCAWGLAGVSQFFGPGTRLTVL.

The chain has TRBV4-1 and TRBJ2-7; possible D gene TRBD1, 6 bases. The CDR3 covers 13 residues. V shed 8 bases and J shed 0 bases, with 11 bases lying between them. The germline V gene encodes CDR1 MGHRA and CDR2 YSYEKL. This CDR3 reads CASANRDSYEQYF. The CDR3 DNA reads as TGCGCCAGCGCCAACAGGGACTCCTACGAGCAGTACTTC.

This clone came up many times. The chain employs TRBV11-3 and TRBJ2-1; TRBD2 agrees at 13 bases. The V gene end was trimmed by 4 bases and the J gene end by 5 bases; junction bases not matched to a gene: 2. Per the germline V gene, CDR1 is SGHNT and CDR2 is YENEEA. CDR3 length: 15 residues. This CDR3 is CASSYGTSGDNEQFF. In nucleotides, the CDR3 is TGTGCCAGCAGCTACGGGACTAGCGGGGACAATGAGCAGTTCTTC.

The chain links TRBV7-3 to TRBJ2-2; TRBD2 is a possible D gene (5 bases). CDR1 and CDR2 (germline): SGHTA, FQGTGA. Deletions cut 2 bases from V and 7 bases from J, with 8 bases between. CDR3 size: 13 residues. The CDR3, as DNA: TGTGCCAGCAGCTTATGGAGCGGCGGGGAGCTGTTTTTT. It yields the protein CASSLWSGGELFF.